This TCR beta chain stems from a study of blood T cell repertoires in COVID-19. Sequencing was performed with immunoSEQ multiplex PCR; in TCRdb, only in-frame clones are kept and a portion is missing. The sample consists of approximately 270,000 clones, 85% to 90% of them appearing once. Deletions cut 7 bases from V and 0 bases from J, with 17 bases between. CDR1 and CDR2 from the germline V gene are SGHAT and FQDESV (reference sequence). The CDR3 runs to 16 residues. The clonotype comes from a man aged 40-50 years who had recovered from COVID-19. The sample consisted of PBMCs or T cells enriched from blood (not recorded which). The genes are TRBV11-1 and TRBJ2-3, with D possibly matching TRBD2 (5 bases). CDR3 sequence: CASTIGSPASTDTQYF. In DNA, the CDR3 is TGTGCCAGCACCATAGGGAGTCCTGCTAGCACAGATACGCAGTATTTT.